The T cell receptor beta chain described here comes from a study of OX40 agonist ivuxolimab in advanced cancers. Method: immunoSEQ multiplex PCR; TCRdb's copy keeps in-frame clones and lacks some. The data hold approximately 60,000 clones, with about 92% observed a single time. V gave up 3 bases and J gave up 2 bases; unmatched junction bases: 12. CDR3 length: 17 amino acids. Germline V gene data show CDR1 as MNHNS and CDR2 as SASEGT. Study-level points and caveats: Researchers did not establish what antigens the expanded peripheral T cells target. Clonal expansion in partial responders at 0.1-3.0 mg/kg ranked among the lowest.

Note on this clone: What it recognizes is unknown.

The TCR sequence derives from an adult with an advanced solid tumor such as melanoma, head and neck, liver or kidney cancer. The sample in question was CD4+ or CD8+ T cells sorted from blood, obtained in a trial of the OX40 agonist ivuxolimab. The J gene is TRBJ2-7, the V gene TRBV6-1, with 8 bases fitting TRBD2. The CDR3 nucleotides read TGTGCCAGCAGTGACACGGGGGTAGCGGGGCCTACCTACGAGCAGTACTTC. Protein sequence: CASSDTGVAGPTYEQYF.